This entry features one T cell receptor (beta chain) sequence. What it recognizes is unknown. The CDR3 sequence is 18 residues long. This entry belongs to a study of cytotoxic CD8 clonotypes in ibrutinib-treated CLL. Study findings and constraints: For progressing versus sustained-remission patients, sampling times were not the same.

The planned depth of sequencing spanned 1 in 200,000 to 1 in 1 million T cells. TCRdb's table, derived via immunoSEQ multiplex PCR, lists solely in-frame clones and lacks some. In the table there are 20,000 to 25,000 clones, over 65% of which are singletons. This chain links TRBV21-1 with TRBJ2-7; TRBD1, the table's D call, lacks a check against the DNA. TRBV21-1 is a pseudogene. The source is a human donor with chronic lymphocytic leukemia. Sequencing used PBMCs, obtained before ibrutinib treatment. The CDR3 loop is CASSKARVDSSSSYEQYF. DNA for the CDR3: TGTGCCAGCAGCAAAGCCCGCGTTGACAGCAGTTCGTCCTACGAGCAGTACTTC.